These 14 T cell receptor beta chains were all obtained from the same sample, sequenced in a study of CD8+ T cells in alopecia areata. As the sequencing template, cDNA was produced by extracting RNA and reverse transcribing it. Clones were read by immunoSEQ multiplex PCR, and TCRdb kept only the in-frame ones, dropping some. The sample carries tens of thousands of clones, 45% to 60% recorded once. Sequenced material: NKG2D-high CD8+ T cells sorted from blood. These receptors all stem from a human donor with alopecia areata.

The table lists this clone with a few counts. CDR3 amino acids: CSVEPTGGLEPDTQYF. The CDR3 coding sequence is TGCAGCGTTGAACCAACCGGGGGACTCGAGCCCGATACGCAGTATTTT. The chain employs TRBV29-1 and TRBJ2-3, with D perhaps TRBD2 (6 bases). Germline V CDR1 and CDR2: SQVTM, ANQGSEA. V was cut by 2 bases and J by 6 bases, with 21 bases left in between. This CDR3 has 16 residues.

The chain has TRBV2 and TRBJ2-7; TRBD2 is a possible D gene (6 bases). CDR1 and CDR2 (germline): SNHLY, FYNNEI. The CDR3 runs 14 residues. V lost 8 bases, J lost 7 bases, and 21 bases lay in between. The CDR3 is CASDEVQLGGEQYF. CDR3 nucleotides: TGTGCCAGCGATGAGGTACAACTCGGGGGAGAGCAGTACTTC.

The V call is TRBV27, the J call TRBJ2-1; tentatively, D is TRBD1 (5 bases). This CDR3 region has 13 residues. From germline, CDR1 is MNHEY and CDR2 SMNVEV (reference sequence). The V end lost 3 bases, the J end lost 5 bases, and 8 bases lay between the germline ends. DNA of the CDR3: TGTGCCAGCAGTTTCACAGGAAACAATGAGCAGTTCTTC. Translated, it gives CASSFTGNNEQFF.

CDR3 coding DNA: TGTGCCAGCAGCTTTGAAGGGGATCAGCCCCAGCATTTT. This gives the protein CASSFEGDQPQHF. The V and J genes are TRBV7-2 and TRBJ1-5; TRBD1 is a possible D gene (5 bases). CDR3 size: 13 residues. Germline assignment: CDR1 SGHTA and CDR2 FQGNSA. The V gene lost 3 bases and the J gene lost 5 bases, with 8 bases spanning the gap. The whole variable domain, filled in from reference TRBV7-2 and TRBJ1-5, reads GAGVSQSPSNKVTEKGKDVELRCDPISGHTALYWYRQSLGQGLEFLIYFQGNSAPDKSGLPSDRFSAERTGGSVSTLTIQRTQQEDSAVYLCASSFEGDQPQHFGDGTRLSIL.

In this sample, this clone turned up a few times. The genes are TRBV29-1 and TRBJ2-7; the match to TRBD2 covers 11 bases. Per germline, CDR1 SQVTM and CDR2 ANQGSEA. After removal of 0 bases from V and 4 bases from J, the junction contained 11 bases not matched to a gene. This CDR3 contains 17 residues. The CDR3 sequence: CSVEDLGLAGGTYEQYF. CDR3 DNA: TGCAGCGTTGAAGATCTAGGGCTAGCGGGAGGTACTTACGAGCAGTACTTC.

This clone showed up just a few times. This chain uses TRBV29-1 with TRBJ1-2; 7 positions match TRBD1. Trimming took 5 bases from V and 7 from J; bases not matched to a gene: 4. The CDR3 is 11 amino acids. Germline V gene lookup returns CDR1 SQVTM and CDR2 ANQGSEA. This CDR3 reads CSVPGGSGYTF. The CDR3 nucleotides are TGCAGCGTTCCAGGGGGAAGTGGCTACACCTTC.

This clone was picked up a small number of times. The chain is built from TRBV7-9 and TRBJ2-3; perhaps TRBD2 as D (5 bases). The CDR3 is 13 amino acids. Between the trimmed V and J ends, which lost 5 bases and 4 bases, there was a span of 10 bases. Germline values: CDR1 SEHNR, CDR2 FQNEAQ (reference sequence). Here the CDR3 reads CASSPGGPDTQYF. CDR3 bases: TGTGCCAGCAGCCCCGGCGGGCCAGATACGCAGTATTTT.

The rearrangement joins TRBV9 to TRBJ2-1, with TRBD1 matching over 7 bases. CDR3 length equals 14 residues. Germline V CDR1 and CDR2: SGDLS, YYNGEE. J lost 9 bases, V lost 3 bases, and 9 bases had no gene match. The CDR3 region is CASSGTGGSLEQFF. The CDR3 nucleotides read TGTGCCAGCAGCGGGACAGGAGGCAGTCTTGAGCAGTTCTTC.

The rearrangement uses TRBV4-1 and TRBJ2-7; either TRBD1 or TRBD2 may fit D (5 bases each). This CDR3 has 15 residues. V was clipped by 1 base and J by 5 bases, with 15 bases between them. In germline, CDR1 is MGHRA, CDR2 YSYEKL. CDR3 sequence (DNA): TGCGCCAGCAGCCAAGCAATTGGGGGTTGGGACGAGCAGTACTTC. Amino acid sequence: CASSQAIGGWDEQYF.

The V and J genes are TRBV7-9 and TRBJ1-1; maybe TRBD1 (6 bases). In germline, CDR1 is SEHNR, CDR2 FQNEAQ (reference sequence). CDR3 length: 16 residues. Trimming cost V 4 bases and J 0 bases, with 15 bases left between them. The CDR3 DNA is TGTGCCAGCAGCTCGTTAGGAGGACAGATGAACACTGAAGCTTTCTTT. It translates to CASSSLGGQMNTEAFF.

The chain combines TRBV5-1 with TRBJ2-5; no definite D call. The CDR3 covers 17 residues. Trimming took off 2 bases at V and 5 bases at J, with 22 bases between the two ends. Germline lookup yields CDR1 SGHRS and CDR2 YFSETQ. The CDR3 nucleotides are TGCGCCAGCAGCTTCGTGCGGACCGACCCTCAAAGGGAGACCCAGTACTTC. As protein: CASSFVRTDPQRETQYF.

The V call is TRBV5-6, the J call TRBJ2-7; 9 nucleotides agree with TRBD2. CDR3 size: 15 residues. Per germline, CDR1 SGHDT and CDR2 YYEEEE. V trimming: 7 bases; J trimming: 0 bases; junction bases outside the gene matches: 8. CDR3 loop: CASGAGTSFSYEQYF. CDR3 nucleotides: TGTGCCAGCGGCGCCGGGACTAGCTTCTCCTACGAGCAGTACTTC.

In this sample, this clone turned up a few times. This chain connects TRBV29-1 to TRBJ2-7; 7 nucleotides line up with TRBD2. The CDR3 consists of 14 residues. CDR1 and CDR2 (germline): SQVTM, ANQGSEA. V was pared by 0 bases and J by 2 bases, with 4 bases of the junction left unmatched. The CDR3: CSVEDGTTTYEQYF. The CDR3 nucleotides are TGCAGCGTTGAAGATGGGACTACCACCTACGAGCAGTACTTC.

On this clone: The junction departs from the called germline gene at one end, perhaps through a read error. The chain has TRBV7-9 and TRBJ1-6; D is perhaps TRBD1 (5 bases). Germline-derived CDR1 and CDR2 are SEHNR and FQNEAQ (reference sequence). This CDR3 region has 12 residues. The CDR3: CASRTETSPLHF. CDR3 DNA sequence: TGTGCCAGCAGGACAGAAACGTCACCCCTCCATTTT.